Listed below are T cell receptor beta chains from one sample, sequenced in a study of blood T cell repertoires in COVID-19. Assay: immunoSEQ multiplex PCR; the TCRdb copy retains only in-frame clones and omits some. This table has 450,000 to 500,000 clones, about 85% appearing once. The sample comprised PBMCs or T cells enriched from blood (not recorded which). These receptors were obtained from a woman aged 60-75 years who had recovered from COVID-19. CDR3s include the opening cysteine and the closing phenylalanine or tryptophan. The order of the fields is clone size, V gene, D gene, J gene, CDR3 DNA, CDR3 protein. The D gene is left open where the match is weak. Size is stated for part of the rows, as once, few or many counts, or as a class when the clone is expanded.

once	TRBV5-5	TRBD1	TRBJ1-3	TGTGCCAGCAGCTTGGCGGTCAGGGGGGCCTCTGGAAACACCATATATTTT	CASSLAVRGASGNTIYF
-	TRBV7-9	-	TRBJ1-6	TGTGCCAGCAGCGGGGGGGCGTCTGGCTCCTATAATTCACCCCTCCACTTT	CASSGGASGSYNSPLHF
-	TRBV28	-	TRBJ1-5	TGTGCCAGCAGTTTAGGAGGGGGCAATCAGCCCCAGCATTTT	CASSLGGGNQPQHF
-	TRBV5-4	-	TRBJ2-3	TGTGCCAGCAGCCCCGGGAGCGGGCCTCTAACAGATACGCAGTATTTT	CASSPGSGPLTDTQYF
-	TRBV24-1	-	TRBJ2-1	TGTGCCACCAGTGAAGATCAGGGCTACAATGAGCAGTTCTTC	CATSEDQGYNEQFF
once	TRBV24-1	-	TRBJ2-1	TGTGCCACCAGTGCGGGGGGCGGGAATGAGCAGTTCTTC	CATSAGGGNEQFF
-	TRBV6-5	-	TRBJ1-1	TGTGCCAGCAGCCTTAATGGGGCCGCGGAAGCTTTCTTT	CASSLNGAAEAFF
-	TRBV29-1	-	TRBJ2-2	TGCAGCGTTTGGGCAGGGGTGGGCACCGGGGAGCTGTTTTTT	CSVWAGVGTGELFF
-	TRBV5-6	TRBD1	TRBJ1-1	TGTGCCAGCAGCTTGGTGGTGACAGGGGTGATGAACACTGAAGCTTTCTTT	CASSLVVTGVMNTEAFF
-	TRBV2	-	TRBJ1-5	TGTGCCAGCAGTGAAGCGCTTCAGGGTGGCAATCAGCCCCAGCATTTT	CASSEALQGGNQPQHF
-	TRBV1	-	TRBJ1-5	TGCACCAGCAGCCTACCGACAGGGGGCAGGAGTCAGCCCCAGCATTTT	CTSSLPTGGRSQPQHF
-	TRBV7-9	TRBD1	TRBJ1-5	TGTGCCAGCAGCGTCGGGACAGGGATAACGGAGCCCCAGCATTTT	CASSVGTGITEPQHF
once	TRBV7-6	-	TRBJ2-7	TGTGCCAGCAGCTTAGGGGGGCCAGGGTACTCCTACGAGCAGTACTTC	CASSLGGPGYSYEQYF
-	TRBV18	-	TRBJ2-5	TGTGCCAGCTCCTTCGAAGAGACCCAGTACTTC	CASSFEETQYF
-	TRBV2	-	TRBJ1-6	TGTGCCAGCAGTGATGAGGGAGGGGATTCACCCCTCCACTTT	CASSDEGGDSPLHF
-	TRBV2	-	TRBJ2-6	TGTGCCAGCAGTGACCAGGGTGGAGCCAACGTCCTGACTTTC	CASSDQGGANVLTF
-	TRBV6-2/TRBV6-3	-	TRBJ2-1	TGTGCCAGCAGCTTAGTGCCGGAGGATGAGCAGTTCTTC	CASSLVPEDEQFF
many	TRBV18	TRBD1	TRBJ1-1	TGTGCCAGCTCGGATAATCGAGGACAGGGGAGGACTGAAGCTTTCTTT	CASSDNRGQGRTEAFF
-	TRBV5-6	TRBD2	TRBJ2-5	TGTGCCAGCAGCTCCCTTGGCGGGGGGTTGGAGACCCAGTACTTC	CASSSLGGGLETQYF
-	TRBV20-1	TRBD1	TRBJ1-2	TGCAGTGCTAGTTTACAGGGGCAGGGCTATGGCTACACCTTC	CSASLQGQGYGYTF
-	TRBV24-1	TRBD1	TRBJ2-7	TGTGCCACCAGTGATCCCGGGACAGGCTCCTACGAGCAGTACTTC	CATSDPGTGSYEQYF
few	TRBV7-9	-	TRBJ1-2	TGTGCCAGCAGCTTAGCCCTAAACAGGGACGGCGACTTC	CASSLALNRDGDF
-	TRBV30	TRBD1	TRBJ2-2	TGTGCCTGGAGTGTAATGGGACAGGGATTCACCGGGGAGCTGTTTTTT	CAWSVMGQGFTGELFF
-	TRBV30	-	TRBJ2-2	TGTGCCTGGAAGGTACTGGGCAGCACGAACACCGGGGAGCTGTTTTTT	CAWKVLGSTNTGELFF
few	TRBV5-1	TRBD1	TRBJ1-1	TGCGCCAGCACACTCCAGGGGGGCACTGAAGCTTTCTTT	CASTLQGGTEAFF
once	TRBV18	TRBD1	TRBJ2-1	TGTGCCAGCTCACCACAGGGGGCCCTCTCCTACAATGAGCAGTTCTTC	CASSPQGALSYNEQFF
-	TRBV3-1/TRBV3-2	TRBD1	TRBJ1-2	TGTGCCAGCAGCCAATTGGCAGGGGGAACCTATGGCTACACCTTC	CASSQLAGGTYGYTF
-	TRBV7-9	-	TRBJ2-1	TGTGCCAGCAGCTTAGATAGTCCCTACAATGAGCAGTTCTTC	CASSLDSPYNEQFF
-	TRBV7-9	TRBD2	TRBJ2-1	TGTGCCAGCAGCCCAGGGACTAGCGGGAGCAATGAGCAGTTCTTC	CASSPGTSGSNEQFF
-	TRBV18	-	TRBJ1-1	TGTGCCAGCTCACCGATGGTAGGACGGGGCACTGAAGCTTTCTTT	CASSPMVGRGTEAFF
-	TRBV7-8	-	TRBJ1-2	TGTGCCAGCAGCTCGACAGTTATCTATGGCTACACCTTC	CASSSTVIYGYTF
-	TRBV29-1	TRBD1	TRBJ1-2	TGCAGCGTTGAAGACCCGGGACAGGGGAGGTATGGCTACACCTTC	CSVEDPGQGRYGYTF
-	TRBV2	TRBD1	TRBJ1-5	TGTGCCAGCAGCACTCCGGACAGGAGAGCCTCCTATAGCAATCAGCCCCAGCATTTT	CASSTPDRRASYSNQPQHF
-	TRBV6-5	-	TRBJ1-6	TGTGCCAGCAGTCCAGCTTGGGAGTCACCCCTCCACTTT	CASSPAWESPLHF
-	TRBV5-1	TRBD1	TRBJ1-2	TGCGCCAGCAGCCAGACGGGACAGGGCAACTATGGCTACACCTTC	CASSQTGQGNYGYTF
-	TRBV28	TRBD1	TRBJ1-1	TGTGCCAGCAGTGAACAGGGGAGAGAAGCTTTCTTT	CASSEQGREAFF
-	TRBV5-5	-	TRBJ2-3	TGTGCCAGCAGCCAGACTAGGGGCACAGATACGCAGTATTTT	CASSQTRGTDTQYF
once	TRBV10-2	TRBD2	TRBJ2-5	TGCGCCAGCAGCGATAGCGGGGGCACAGAGACCCAGTACTTC	CASSDSGGTETQYF
-	TRBV10-3	TRBD2	TRBJ2-3	TGTGCCATCAGTGAGTCGACGACTAGCGCTCCCACAGATACGCAGTATTTT	CAISESTTSAPTDTQYF
-	TRBV5-5	-	TRBJ2-7	TGTGCCAGCAGCTTGGCCGGGTCTCCCTACGAGCAGTACTTC	CASSLAGSPYEQYF
-	TRBV6-2/TRBV6-3	TRBD2	TRBJ2-2	TGTGCCAGCAGTTACCCTAGCGGGGGGAACACCGGGGAGCTGTTTTTT	CASSYPSGGNTGELFF
few	TRBV30	-	TRBJ1-3	TGTGCCTGGAGTCCCCGAGGGCTTCACTCTGGAAACACCATATATTTT	CAWSPRGLHSGNTIYF
once	TRBV2	-	TRBJ1-2	TGTGCCAGCGCGGCAGAAAATTTTAACTATGGCTACACCTTC	CASAAENFNYGYTF
-	TRBV4-1	TRBD1	TRBJ1-3	TGCGCCAGCAGCCAACAATGGGACAGGTTGGGTGGAAACACCATATATTTT	CASSQQWDRLGGNTIYF
-	TRBV27	-	TRBJ1-1	TGTGCCAGCAGTTTAAAGGCAGGAGGGTTCACTGAAGCTTTCTTT	CASSLKAGGFTEAFF
-	TRBV23-1	-	TRBJ2-2	TGCGCCAGCAGTCAATCGATGGTTGCGACAGGACGCACCGGGGAGCTGTTTTTT	CASSQSMVATGRTGELFF
once	TRBV6-5	TRBD1	TRBJ1-6	TGTGCGTCGAGGGGACAGGGGAATTCACCCCTCCACTTT	CASRGQGNSPLHF
-	TRBV5-6	-	TRBJ1-2	TGTGCCAGCAGCTTGTGGGGGCGCGGCGGCTACACCTTC	CASSLWGRGGYTF
-	TRBV5-1	-	TRBJ1-1	TGCGCCAGCAGCTTGGATACAGGGACCGCCGAAGCTTTCTTT	CASSLDTGTAEAFF
few	TRBV19	-	TRBJ1-5	TGTGCCAGTAGTATTCCATCCTCCACAGGGTACAATCAGCCCCAGCATTTT	CASSIPSSTGYNQPQHF
-	TRBV7-8	-	TRBJ1-5	TGTGCCAGCAGCTTAGGGGCAGGGCCAAGCAATCAGCCCCAGCATTTT	CASSLGAGPSNQPQHF
-	TRBV19	-	TRBJ2-2	TGTGCCAGTAGTATTATGGCTTTTGGGAACACCGGGGAGCTGTTTTTT	CASSIMAFGNTGELFF
-	TRBV6-5	TRBD1	TRBJ1-2	TGTGCCAGCAGTCAAACCGGGACAGGGGGATATGGCTACACCTTC	CASSQTGTGGYGYTF
-	TRBV28	-	TRBJ1-3	TGTGCCAGCAGTTCCCAGGGAAGCTCTGGAAACACCATATATTTT	CASSSQGSSGNTIYF
-	TRBV19	-	TRBJ2-3	TGTGCCACAAGGGGGGGGCTATTTAGCACAGATACGCAGTATTTT	CATRGGLFSTDTQYF